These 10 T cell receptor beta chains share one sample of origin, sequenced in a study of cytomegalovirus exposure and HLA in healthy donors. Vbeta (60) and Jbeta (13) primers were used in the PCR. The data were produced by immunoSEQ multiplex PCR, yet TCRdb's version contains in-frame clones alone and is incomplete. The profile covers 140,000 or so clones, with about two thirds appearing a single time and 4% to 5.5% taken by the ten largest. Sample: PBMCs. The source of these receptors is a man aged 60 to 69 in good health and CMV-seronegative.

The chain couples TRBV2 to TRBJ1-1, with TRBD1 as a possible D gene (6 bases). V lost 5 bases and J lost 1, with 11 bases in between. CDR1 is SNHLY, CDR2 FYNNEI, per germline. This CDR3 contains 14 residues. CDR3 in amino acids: CASSSGQKNTEAFF. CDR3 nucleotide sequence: TGTGCCAGCAGTTCCGGACAGAAGAACACTGAAGCTTTCTTT.

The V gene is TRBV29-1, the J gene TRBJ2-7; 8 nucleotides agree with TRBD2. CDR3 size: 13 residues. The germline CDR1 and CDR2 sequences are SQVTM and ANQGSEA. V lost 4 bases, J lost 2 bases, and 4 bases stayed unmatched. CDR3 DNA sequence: TGCAGCGTTGGAGCGGGAGCCACCTACGAGCAGTACTTC. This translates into CSVGAGATYEQYF.

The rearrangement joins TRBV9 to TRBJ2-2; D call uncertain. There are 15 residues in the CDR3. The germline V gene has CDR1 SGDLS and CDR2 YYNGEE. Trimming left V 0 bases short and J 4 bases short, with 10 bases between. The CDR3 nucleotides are TGTGCCAGCAGCGTAGCTGTAGTTCGCACCGGGGAGCTGTTTTTT. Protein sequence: CASSVAVVRTGELFF. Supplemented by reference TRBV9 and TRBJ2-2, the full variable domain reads DSGVTQTPKHLITATGQRVTLRCSPRSGDLSVYWYQQSLDQGLQFLIQYYNGEERAKGNILERFSAQQFPDLHSELNLSSLELGDSALYFCASSVAVVRTGELFFGEGSRLTVL.

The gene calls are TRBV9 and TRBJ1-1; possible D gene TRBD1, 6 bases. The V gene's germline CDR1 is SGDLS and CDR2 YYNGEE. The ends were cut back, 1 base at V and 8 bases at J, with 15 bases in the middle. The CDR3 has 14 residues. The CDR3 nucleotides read TGTGCCAGCAGCGTATCGACAGGTCTCATGGAAGCTTTCTTT. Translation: CASSVSTGLMEAFF.

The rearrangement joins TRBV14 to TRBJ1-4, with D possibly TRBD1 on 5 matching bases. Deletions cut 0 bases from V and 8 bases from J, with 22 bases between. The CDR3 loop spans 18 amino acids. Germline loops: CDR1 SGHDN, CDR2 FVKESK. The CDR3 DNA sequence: TGTGCCAGCAGCCAAGATCGCCAGGGAAGGGGATATGGGGAAAAACTGTTTTTT. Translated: CASSQDRQGRGYGEKLFF.

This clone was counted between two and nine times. CDR3 DNA sequence: TGTGCCAGCGCGAACGGAGGCGGGGGGGATAATGAAAAACTGTTTTTT. This encodes CASANGGGGDNEKLFF. This sequence joins TRBV28 and TRBJ1-4, with D possibly TRBD1 on 5 matching bases. The CDR3 covers 16 residues. From germline, CDR1 is MDHEN and CDR2 SYDVKM. V was clipped by 8 bases and J by 4 bases, with 20 bases between them. Drawing the rest from reference TRBV28 and TRBJ1-4, the complete variable domain is DVKVTQSSRYLVKRTGEKVFLECVQDMDHENMFWYRQDPGLGLRLIYFSYDVKMKEKGDIPEGYSVSREKKERFSLILESASTNQTSMYLCASANGGGGDNEKLFFGSGTQLSVL.

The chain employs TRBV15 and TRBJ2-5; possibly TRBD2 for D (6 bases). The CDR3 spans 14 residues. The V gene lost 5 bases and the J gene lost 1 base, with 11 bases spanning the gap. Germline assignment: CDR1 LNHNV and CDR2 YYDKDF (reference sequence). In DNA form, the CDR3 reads TGTGCCACCAGCCCAGGAGGGATCCAAGAGACCCAGTACTTC. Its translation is CATSPGGIQETQYF.

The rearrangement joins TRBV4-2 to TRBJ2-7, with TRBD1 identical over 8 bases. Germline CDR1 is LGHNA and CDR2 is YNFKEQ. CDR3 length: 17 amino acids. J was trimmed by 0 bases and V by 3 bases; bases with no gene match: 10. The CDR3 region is CASSHPGGGTNSYEQYF. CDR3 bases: TGTGCCAGCAGCCACCCAGGGGGCGGGACCAACTCCTACGAGCAGTACTTC.

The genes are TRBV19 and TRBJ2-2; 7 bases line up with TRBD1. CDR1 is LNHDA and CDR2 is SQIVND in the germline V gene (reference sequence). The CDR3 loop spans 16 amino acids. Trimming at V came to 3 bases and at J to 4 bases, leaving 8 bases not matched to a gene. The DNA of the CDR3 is TGTGCCAGTAGTATTAAGGCGACAGGGTCCACCGGGGAGCTGTTTTTT. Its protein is CASSIKATGSTGELFF.

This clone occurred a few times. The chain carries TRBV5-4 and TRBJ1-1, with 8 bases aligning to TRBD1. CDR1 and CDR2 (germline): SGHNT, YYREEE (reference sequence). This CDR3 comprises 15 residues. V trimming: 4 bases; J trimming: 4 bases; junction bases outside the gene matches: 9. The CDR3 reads CASSQETGEATEAFF. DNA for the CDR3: TGTGCCAGCAGCCAAGAGACAGGGGAGGCCACTGAAGCTTTCTTT.